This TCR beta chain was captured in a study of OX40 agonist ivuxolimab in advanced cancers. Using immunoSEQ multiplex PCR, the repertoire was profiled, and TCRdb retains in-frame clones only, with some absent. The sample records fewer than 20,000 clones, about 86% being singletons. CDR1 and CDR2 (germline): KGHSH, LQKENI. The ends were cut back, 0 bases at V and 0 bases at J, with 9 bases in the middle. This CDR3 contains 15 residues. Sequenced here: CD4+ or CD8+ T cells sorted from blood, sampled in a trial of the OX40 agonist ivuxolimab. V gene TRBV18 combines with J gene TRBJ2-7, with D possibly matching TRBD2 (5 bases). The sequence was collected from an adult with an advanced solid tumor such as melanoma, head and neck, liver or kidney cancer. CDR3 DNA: TGTGCCAGCTCACCACCGGGAGCTTACTCCTACGAGCAGTACTTC. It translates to CASSPPGAYSYEQYF.